This T cell receptor (beta chain) was obtained from a study of T-cell memory formation after mild COVID-19. Study-level points and caveats: Second-wave clones reaching peak frequency on day 37 lacked confirmed SARS-CoV-2 specificity.

The CDR3 length is 12 residues. Germline V gene data show CDR1 as LNHNV and CDR2 as YYDKDF (reference sequence). From 5'RACE with constant-segment primers came TCR alpha and TCR beta cDNA libraries that carried sample barcodes and UMIs. MiXCR, applied by TCRdb to the 5' RACE reads, yields one record per CDR3 protein. Among about 240,000 distinct CDR3 sequences listed, around a tenth were seen once. This clonotype was picked up a small number of times. Its antigen remains unidentified. A read error may be the cause here, since a much bigger clone is one base away. The receptor comes from a man younger than 30 who had mild COVID-19 (a few samples of this study predate the infection). Cell type and time point are not known. Material for sequencing was PBMCs or a T cell subset sorted from them (not recorded which). J is TRBJ1-5 and V is TRBV15, with no clear D. This CDR3 is CATSRDNQPHHF. DNA for the CDR3: TGTGCCACCAGCAGAGATAATCAGCCCCATCATTTT. Drawing the rest from reference TRBV15 and TRBJ1-5, the complete variable domain is DAMVIQNPRYQVTQFGKPVTLSCSQTLNHNVMYWYQQKSSQAPKLLFHYYDKDFNNEADTPDNFQSRRPNTSFCFLDIRSPGLGDTAMYLCATSRDNQPHHFGDGTRLSIL.